The present TCR beta chain was sequenced within a study of blood T cell repertoires in COVID-19. Participant-reported clinical history was the basis for cohort assignment. The protocol was immunoSEQ multiplex PCR, while the TCRdb copy is restricted to in-frame clones and leaves out a portion. This sample yields over 150,000 clones, of which roughly 85% are seen a single time; 19% belongs to the top ten. This clone was picked up many times. The V gene lost 3 bases and the J gene lost 5 bases, with 8 bases spanning the gap. Looked up from germline, CDR1 is SGHAT and CDR2 is FQNNGV. This CDR3 comprises 13 residues.

Sequenced input: PBMCs or T cells enriched from blood (not recorded which). The chain uses TRBV11-2 and TRBJ2-1; no definite D call. The source is a woman in her 70s in a cohort exposed to, infected with or recovered from COVID-19 (not recorded which). The CDR3 DNA reads TGTGCCAGCAGCTTCTCTAGAAACAATGAGCAGTTCTTC. Protein product: CASSFSRNNEQFF.